These 24 T cell receptor beta chains share one sample of origin, sequenced in a study of T cells after posttransplantation cyclophosphamide. Here immunoSEQ multiplex PCR was the method, and the copy in TCRdb shows in-frame clones only, minus some. The repertoire consists of 30,000 to 35,000 clones, none detected only once. Sequencing used PBMCs. Receptor source: a woman in her fifties or sixties in good health and a related stem cell transplant donor.

The table lists this clone with many counts. The chain couples TRBV7-2 to TRBJ2-7, with D possibly matching TRBD2 (6 bases). Germline V gene lookup returns CDR1 SGHTA and CDR2 FQGNSA. Trimming took 3 bases from V and 4 from J, leaving 13 bases between them. The length of the CDR3 is 14 residues. The DNA of the CDR3 is TGTGCCAGCAGCTTTACCGCTAGCGCGTACGAGCAGTACTTC. Its translation is CASSFTASAYEQYF.

This clone was detected ten times or more. The V call is TRBV6-4, the J call TRBJ2-5; 8 bases are a match to TRBD2. The germline V gene encodes CDR1 MRHNA and CDR2 SNTAGT. J lost 1 base, V lost 3 bases, and 4 bases had no gene match. This CDR3 is built from 15 residues. CDR3 residues: CASSECGRSQETQYF. The CDR3 DNA reads TGTGCCAGCAGTGAATGCGGGAGGTCCCAAGAGACCCAGTACTTC.

At least ten counts were recorded for this clone. The chain employs TRBV6-5 and TRBJ1-2, with D possibly TRBD1 on 5 matching bases. The CDR3 contains 13 residues. V was trimmed by 7 bases and J by 2 bases, leaving 11 bases between them. Germline CDR1 MNHEY, CDR2 SVGAGI. CDR3 region: CASIGRANYGYTF. The CDR3 coding sequence is TGTGCCAGCATAGGCAGGGCAAACTATGGCTACACCTTC.

The table lists this clone with many counts. The chain employs TRBV4-3 and TRBJ2-3; 11 bases map to TRBD2. V lost 3 bases, J lost 5 bases, and 13 bases stayed unmatched. The germline V gene encodes CDR1 LGHNA and CDR2 YSLEER. This CDR3 region has 18 residues. The CDR3: CASSQAPLVLAGGDTQYF. The CDR3 DNA follows: TGCGCCAGCAGCCAGGCCCCCTTGGTCCTAGCGGGGGGAGATACGCAGTATTTT.

The chain has TRBV6-1 and TRBJ1-1; D perhaps matches TRBD1 (5 bases). The V gene's germline CDR1 is MNHNS and CDR2 SASEGT. This CDR3 comprises 13 residues. The V end lost 6 bases, the J end lost 3 bases, and 11 bases lay between the germline ends. The CDR3 region has the DNA TGTGCCAGCAGCCTCGACAGAGACACTGAAGCTTTCTTT. Protein product: CASSLDRDTEAFF.

This clone was observed at least ten times. The genes are TRBV15 and TRBJ1-4, with 10 bases fitting TRBD1. The J segment lost 7 bases and the V segment lost 0 bases, leaving 5 bases of the junction unmatched. Germline V gene lookup returns CDR1 LNHNV and CDR2 YYDKDF (reference sequence). The CDR3 consists of 16 residues. CDR3 residues: CATSRDPGQGFEKLFF. The CDR3 region has the DNA TGTGCCACCAGCAGAGATCCGGGACAGGGGTTTGAAAAACTGTTTTTT. Full variable domain (outside the CDR3, taken from reference TRBV15 and TRBJ1-4): DAMVIQNPRYQVTQFGKPVTLSCSQTLNHNVMYWYQQKSSQAPKLLFHYYDKDFNNEADTPDNFQSRRPNTSFCFLDIRSPGLGDTAMYLCATSRDPGQGFEKLFFGSGTQLSVL.

This clone has at least ten counts. This sequence joins TRBV27 and TRBJ2-1; 8 bases match TRBD2. Germline CDR1 is MNHEY and CDR2 is SMNVEV (reference sequence). Trimming at V came to 2 bases and at J to 8 bases, leaving 2 bases not matched to a gene. The CDR3 is made up of 13 amino acids. CDR3 region: CASSLLAGDEQFF. The CDR3 region has the DNA TGTGCCAGCAGTTTACTAGCGGGCGATGAGCAGTTCTTC.

The chain uses TRBV18 and TRBJ1-1; TRBD1 aligns across 7 bases. The germline gives CDR1 KGHSH, CDR2 LQKENI. The CDR3 sequence is 17 residues long. The V gene end was trimmed by 3 bases and the J gene end by 4 bases; junction bases not matched to a gene: 14. The CDR3 loop reads CASSPALPGQSSTEAFF. CDR3 coding DNA: TGTGCCAGCTCACCCGCCTTACCGGGACAGTCTTCCACTGAAGCTTTCTTT.

The rearrangement uses TRBV5-1 and TRBJ2-3; perhaps TRBD1 as D (5 bases). This CDR3 is 14 amino acids long. Germline V gene data show CDR1 as SGHRS and CDR2 as YFSETQ. The V end was cut by 3 bases, the J end by 6 bases, with 14 bases between. The CDR3 reads CASSWGDSSDTQYF. The DNA for the CDR3 is TGCGCCAGCAGCTGGGGCGACTCCTCCGATACGCAGTATTTT.

There are a few counts of this clone. This chain links TRBV30 with TRBJ2-2; no reliable D call. The CDR3 is 12 amino acids. The ends were cut back, 2 bases at V and 6 bases at J, with 7 bases in the middle. Per the germline V gene, CDR1 is GTSNPN and CDR2 is SVGIG (reference sequence). This CDR3 reads CAWSPFPGELFF. The CDR3 coding sequence is TGTGCCTGGAGTCCCTTTCCCGGGGAGCTGTTTTTT. Using reference TRBV30 and TRBJ2-2 for the parts outside the CDR3, the full variable domain is SQTIHQWPATLVQPVGSPLSLECTVEGTSNPNLYWYRQAAGRGLQLLFYSVGIGQISSEVPQNLSASRPQDRQFILSSKKLLLSDSGFYLCAWSPFPGELFFGEGSRLTVL.

This clone appeared many times. The chain links TRBV4-1 to TRBJ2-7; tentatively, D is TRBD1 (6 bases). CDR3 length: 13 amino acids. The germline V gene has CDR1 MGHRA and CDR2 YSYEKL. Between the trimmed V and J ends, which lost 0 bases and 7 bases, there was a span of 10 bases. CDR3 bases: TGCGCCAGCAGCCAAGAGGGACAAGGTGAGCAGTACTTC. It encodes CASSQEGQGEQYF.

This clone was picked up many times. The CDR3 DNA is TGTGCCAGCAGTTCCCCGGGGGGCTACACCTTC. Translated: CASSSPGGYTF. The V call is TRBV6-5, the J call TRBJ1-2; D unclear. Deletions cut 4 bases from V and 8 bases from J, with 8 bases between. Germline CDR1 MNHEY, CDR2 SVGAGI. This CDR3 is built from 11 residues.

This clone was detected many times. The rearrangement joins TRBV18 to TRBJ1-1; TRBD1 might be the D (5 bases). The germline V and J ends were trimmed by 3 bases and 5 bases, with 22 bases remaining between them. The germline V gene encodes CDR1 KGHSH and CDR2 LQKENI. CDR3 size: 17 residues. In DNA form, the CDR3 reads TGTGCCAGCTCACCTACGGCCCTGGCGGGGGTTAGGACTGAAGCTTTCTTT. It is translated as CASSPTALAGVRTEAFF. Drawing the rest from reference TRBV18 and TRBJ1-1, the complete variable domain is NAGVMQNPRHLVRRRGQEARLRCSPMKGHSHVYWYRQLPEEGLKFMVYLQKENIIDESGMPKERFSAEFPKEGPSILRIQQVVRGDSAAYFCASSPTALAGVRTEAFFGQGTRLTVV.

This clone was counted ten times or more. The genes are TRBV5-1 and TRBJ1-3, with 8 bases lining up with TRBD1. V lost 3 bases and J lost 0; bases outside the gene matches: 5. Per the germline V gene, CDR1 is SGHRS and CDR2 is YFSETQ. The CDR3 contains 16 residues. The CDR3: CASSWQGALSGNTIYF. The CDR3 bases are TGCGCCAGCAGCTGGCAGGGGGCCCTCTCTGGAAACACCATATATTTT.

In this sample, this clone turned up many times. The chain combines TRBV28 with TRBJ1-5; D is possibly TRBD1 (6 bases). The V end lost 4 bases, the J end lost 5 bases, and 6 bases lay between the germline ends. There are 12 residues in the CDR3. CDR1 is MDHEN and CDR2 is SYDVKM in the germline V gene. The CDR3 DNA is TGTGCCAGCAGTTCAGGGGATCAGCCCCAGCATTTT. Amino acid sequence: CASSSGDQPQHF. Full variable domain (remainder filled in from reference TRBV28 and TRBJ1-5): DVKVTQSSRYLVKRTGEKVFLECVQDMDHENMFWYRQDPGLGLRLIYFSYDVKMKEKGDIPEGYSVSREKKERFSLILESASTNQTSMYLCASSSGDQPQHFGDGTRLSIL.

This clone was detected many times. This chain connects TRBV2 to TRBJ1-4; weak D call: TRBD1 (5 bases). The V gene's germline CDR1 is SNHLY and CDR2 FYNNEI. Trimming left V 3 bases short and J 7 bases short, with 6 bases between. The CDR3 has 12 residues. Here the CDR3 reads CASSDRVEKLFF. In nucleotides, the CDR3 is TGTGCCAGCAGTGACAGGGTTGAAAAACTGTTTTTT.

V and J are TRBV20-1 and TRBJ2-7; D unresolved. Germline-derived CDR1 and CDR2 are DFQATT and SNEGSKA (reference sequence). The CDR3 totals 10 residues. V shed 2 bases and J shed 6 bases, with 5 bases lying between them. CDR3 in DNA: TGCAGTGCTAGAATTCGCGAGCAGTACTTC. Translating it yields CSARIREQYF.

This clone has at least ten counts. V is TRBV24-1 and J is TRBJ2-1, with a possible D match to TRBD2 (5 bases). The ends were cut back, 4 bases at V and 5 bases at J, with 8 bases in the middle. Germline loops: CDR1 KGHDR, CDR2 SFDVKD. The CDR3 loop spans 13 amino acids. The chain's CDR3 is CATSETGDNEQFF. The DNA of the CDR3 is TGTGCCACCAGTGAAACCGGGGACAATGAGCAGTTCTTC.

A few counts support this clone. V usage is TRBV29-1 and J usage is TRBJ2-2, with D possibly TRBD1 on 5 matching bases. Germline V gene lookup returns CDR1 SQVTM and CDR2 ANQGSEA. Trimming pared 5 bases from V and 0 bases from J, leaving 7 bases between. The CDR3 spans 13 residues. CDR3 DNA: TGCAGCGTTCGCAGGGCGAACACCGGGGAGCTGTTTTTT. Encoded protein: CSVRRANTGELFF.

This clone was recorded a few times. J is TRBJ1-2 and V is TRBV12-3 or TRBV12-4, with unresolved D. V lost 2 bases and J 7 bases, leaving 14 bases between the germline ends. The CDR3 has 14 amino acids. The CDR3 loop is CASSLSGIIRGYTF. The CDR3 nucleotides are TGTGCCAGCAGTTTATCGGGGATTATCCGTGGCTACACCTTC.

This clone was counted many times. The CDR3 coding sequence is TGTGCCAGCAGCCGCGGGAGTAGCTACGAGCAGTACTTC. Residues: CASSRGSSYEQYF. The rearrangement uses TRBV28 and TRBJ2-7; 7 nucleotides align to TRBD2. Germline assignment: CDR1 MDHEN and CDR2 SYDVKM. The CDR3 consists of 13 residues. The V and J ends lost 6 bases and 3 bases, in that order; junction bases with no gene match: 5.

At least ten counts were recorded for this clone. The rearrangement joins TRBV11-1 to TRBJ2-1; a weak D match, TRBD1 (5 bases). V lost 2 bases and J 8 bases, leaving 7 bases between the germline ends. Germline CDR1 reads SGHAT; CDR2 reads FQDESV (reference sequence). The CDR3 has 12 residues. The CDR3 nucleotides are TGTGCCAGCAGCTTAATACAGGATGAGCAGTTCTTC. This gives the protein CASSLIQDEQFF.

This clone was recorded many times. This chain joins TRBV27 and TRBJ1-5, with D possibly being TRBD1 (6 bases). The CDR3 is 14 amino acids. Germline V gene sequence: CDR1 MNHEY, CDR2 SMNVEV (reference sequence). Trimming took 6 bases from V and 2 from J, leaving 11 bases between them. CDR3 DNA: TGTGCCAGCAGCACTCACAGGGGCAATCAGCCCCAGCATTTT. It encodes CASSTHRGNQPQHF.

This clone was detected ten times or more. The genes are TRBV5-4 and TRBJ2-1; the D is unclear. Per the germline V gene, CDR1 is SGHNT and CDR2 is YYREEE (reference sequence). The length of the CDR3 is 15 residues. V was trimmed by 0 bases and J by 0 bases, leaving 7 bases between them. The DNA for the CDR3 is TGTGCCAGCAGCTTGGGGCTGAGCTCCTACAATGAGCAGTTCTTC. Its protein is CASSLGLSSYNEQFF.